Presented here are 11 T cell receptor beta chains from one specimen sequenced in a study of T cells in Graves' hyperthyroidism and ophthalmopathy. RNA transcripts yielded amplified TCR beta CDR3 regions. HTBI primers were the set used in a first-round RT-PCR of the TCR CDR3. A single record per CDR3 protein comes from TCRdb applying MiXCR to the multiplex PCR reads. The table records about 98,000 distinct CDR3 sequences, about 37% of them present only once. Sequencing input: peripheral blood or thyroid tissue (not recorded which). These receptors all come from a woman in her 30s with Graves' hyperthyroidism.

The table lists this clonotype with many counts. V usage is TRBV6-6 and J usage is TRBJ1-6, with no clear D. The V end was cut by 0 bases, the J end by 9 bases, with 12 bases between. Germline lookup yields CDR1 MNHNY and CDR2 SVGAGI (reference sequence). The CDR3 is 15 residues long. The CDR3 DNA reads TGTGCCAGCAGTTACTCGAAGGGCATTAGTTCACCCCTCCACTTT. Protein product: CASSYSKGISSPLHF.

The sample holds many counts of this clonotype. The rearrangement links TRBV19 to TRBJ2-2; maybe TRBD2 (5 bases). The ends were cut back, 7 bases at V and 0 bases at J, with 15 bases in the middle. Per the germline V gene, CDR1 is LNHDA and CDR2 is SQIVND (reference sequence). This CDR3 spans 16 amino acids. The CDR3 DNA follows: TGTGCCAGTATGGACGGGATCGCCGCGAACACCGGGGAGCTGTTTTTT. It yields the protein CASMDGIAANTGELFF.

This clonotype was observed many times. The genes are TRBV28 and TRBJ1-1; no clear D gene. V was pared by 7 bases and J by 1 base, with 13 bases between. The CDR3 sequence is 14 residues long. The V gene's germline CDR1 is MDHEN and CDR2 SYDVKM. For the CDR3, the DNA is TGTGCCAGCATCGTGTCGGCCGCGAACACTGAAGCTTTCTTT. As protein: CASIVSAANTEAFF. Variable domain in full (rest from reference TRBV28 and TRBJ1-1): DVKVTQSSRYLVKRTGEKVFLECVQDMDHENMFWYRQDPGLGLRLIYFSYDVKMKEKGDIPEGYSVSREKKERFSLILESASTNQTSMYLCASIVSAANTEAFFGQGTRLTVV.

In its sample, this clonotype was seen once. Being one base from a much bigger clone, this may be a read error. The V call is TRBV27, the J call TRBJ1-6; D is unclear. Germline CDR1 is MNHEY and CDR2 is SMNVEV (reference sequence). The CDR3 is 14 residues long. CDR3 region: CASRQLGPQRPLRF. CDR3 in DNA: TGTGCCAGCAGACAACTCGGGCCTCAGAGGCCCCTCCGCTTT.

There are many counts of this clonotype. V usage is TRBV20-1 and J usage is TRBJ2-5; D possibly corresponds to TRBD2 (7 bases). V was cut by 3 bases and J by 5 bases, with 13 bases left in between. Germline V CDR1 and CDR2: DFQATT, SNEGSKA (reference sequence). The CDR3 totals 13 residues. CDR3 residues: CSASRGGWETQYF. Written as DNA, the CDR3 is TGCAGTGCTAGTAGGGGGGGTTGGGAGACCCAGTACTTC.

This clonotype was seen ten or more times. This chain joins TRBV4-1 and TRBJ2-7; 9 nucleotides line up with TRBD2. The CDR3 sequence is 18 residues long. CDR1 is MGHRA, CDR2 YSYEKL, per germline. The ends lost 5 bases at V and 0 bases at J; junction bases unmatched: 14. CDR3 in DNA: TGCGCCAGCAGCATGGGACTAGCTGCACCCAGGAGCTCCTACGAGCAGTACTTC. Protein: CASSMGLAAPRSSYEQYF.

This chain links TRBV10-3 with TRBJ1-4; D is unclear. Germline assignment: CDR1 ENHRY and CDR2 SYGVKD. Trimming left V 8 bases short and J 0 bases short, with 13 bases between. The CDR3 totals 15 residues. The CDR3 DNA reads TGTGCCATCGGGTCGACGGACGCAACTAATGAAAAACTGTTTTTT. Translating gives CAIGSTDATNEKLFF.

The rearrangement joins TRBV7-2 to TRBJ1-6, with 9 bases matching TRBD1. This CDR3 comprises 15 residues. The junction had 6 bases not matched to a gene; V was cut back by 5 bases and J by 7 bases. Germline CDR1 is SGHTA and CDR2 is FQGNSA. CDR3 amino acids: CASSHGDRENSPLHF. The CDR3 nucleotides are TGTGCCAGCAGCCACGGGGACAGGGAGAATTCACCCCTCCACTTT.

The rearrangement uses TRBV9 and TRBJ1-5; TRBD1 might be the D (5 bases). The germline V gene encodes CDR1 SGDLS and CDR2 YYNGEE. CDR3 length: 14 amino acids. The V end lost 4 bases, the J end lost 1 base, and 9 bases lay between the germline ends. For the CDR3, the DNA is TGTGCCAGCAGCCCCCGGGGGAGCAATCAGCCCCAGCATTTT. Its protein product is CASSPRGSNQPQHF. The variable domain in full, completed from reference TRBV9 and TRBJ1-5, reads DSGVTQTPKHLITATGQRVTLRCSPRSGDLSVYWYQQSLDQGLQFLIQYYNGEERAKGNILERFSAQQFPDLHSELNLSSLELGDSALYFCASSPRGSNQPQHFGDGTRLSIL.

A remark on this clonotype: A read error may explain this, as a much larger clone is one base away. Here the CDR3 omits its conserved ending phenylalanine or tryptophan, so a read error is the likely source. This chain links TRBV9 with TRBJ2-2; D unclear. V was trimmed by 2 bases and J by 2 bases, leaving 4 bases between them. The germline V gene encodes CDR1 SGDLS and CDR2 YYNGEE. This CDR3 contains 13 residues. The CDR3 region is CASSVGNTGELFS. The CDR3 coding sequence is TGTGCCAGCAGCGTGGGAAACACCGGGGAGCTGTTTTCT.

This clonotype was recorded at least ten times. The chain employs TRBV28 and TRBJ2-7, with 7 bases fitting TRBD2. V dropped 2 bases and J dropped 2; count of bases not matched to a gene: 6. The CDR3 contains 15 residues. The germline CDR1 and CDR2 sequences are MDHEN and SYDVKM. The CDR3 spells CASSLTAGETYEQYF. CDR3 in DNA: TGTGCCAGCAGTTTAACGGCGGGGGAAACCTACGAGCAGTACTTC.